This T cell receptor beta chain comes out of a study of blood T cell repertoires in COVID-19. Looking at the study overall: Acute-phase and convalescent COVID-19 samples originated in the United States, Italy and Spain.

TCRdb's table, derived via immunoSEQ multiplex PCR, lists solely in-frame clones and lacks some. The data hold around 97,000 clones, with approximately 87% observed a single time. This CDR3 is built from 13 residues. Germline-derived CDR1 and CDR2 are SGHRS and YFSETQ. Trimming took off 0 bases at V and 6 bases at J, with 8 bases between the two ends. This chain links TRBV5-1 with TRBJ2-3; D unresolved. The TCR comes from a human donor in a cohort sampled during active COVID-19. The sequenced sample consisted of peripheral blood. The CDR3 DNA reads TGCGCCAGCAGCTTGGGTTTAGCCGATACGCAGTATTTT. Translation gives CASSLGLADTQYF.